Listed here are 9 T cell receptor beta chains from one sample, sequenced in a study of liver allograft versus peripheral blood T cells. At the level of the study: Recipients' peripheral blood served as the comparator for T cell receptor repertoires in transplanted livers.

TCRdb called the reads again in MiXCR, with one record for every CDR3 protein. This table has 5,000 to 7,000 distinct CDR3 sequences, 17% appearing once. The source of these receptors is a human patient who had a liver transplant. Some T cells may trace back to the graft donor.

This clonotype was picked up many times. This chain uses TRBV19 with TRBJ1-2; a possible D gene is TRBD1 (5 bases). The CDR3 runs 15 residues. V lost 5 bases and J lost 0, with 13 bases in between. Looked up from germline, CDR1 is LNHDA and CDR2 is SQIVND (reference sequence). This CDR3 is CASSVRDGSNYGYTF. For the CDR3, the DNA is TGTGCCAGTAGTGTCCGGGACGGATCTAACTATGGCTACACCTTC.

This clonotype qualifies as medium-sized. The gene calls are TRBV19 and TRBJ2-1, with D perhaps matching TRBD2 (5 bases). Germline values: CDR1 LNHDA, CDR2 SQIVND (reference sequence). V was clipped by 5 bases and J by 4 bases, with 9 bases between them. This CDR3 comprises 13 residues. The CDR3 DNA sequence: TGTGCCAGTAGTCTCGGACTTTACAATGAGCAGTTCTTC. Its translation: CASSLGLYNEQFF.

Turning to this clonotype: This clone may be a read error of a much larger clone one base away. This chain connects TRBV6-1 to TRBJ2-7; D ambiguous. Germline CDR1 and CDR2: MNHNS and SASEGT. The CDR3 spans 12 residues. Here the CDR3 reads CTSSDFAYEQYF. CDR3 in DNA: TGTACCAGCAGTGATTTTGCCTACGAGCAGTACTTC.

The chain employs TRBV20-1 and TRBJ2-7; TRBD2 matches at 13 bases. Germline V CDR1 and CDR2: DFQATT, SNEGSKA (reference sequence). Germline trimming cut 2 bases from V and 6 bases from J; bases unmatched to any gene: 10. This CDR3 is 16 amino acids long. CDR3 nucleotide sequence: TGCAGTGCTAGAACCTTACTAGCGGGGGGGCCCGGCGAGCAGTACTTC. Its protein product is CSARTLLAGGPGEQYF.

By frequency in the sample, this clonotype is medium-sized. The J gene is TRBJ1-1, the V gene TRBV6-5, with a weak D call TRBD1 (6 bases). This CDR3 region has 16 residues. Trimming stripped 8 bases from V and 4 bases from J, with 23 bases between. The germline V gene encodes CDR1 MNHEY and CDR2 SVGAGI. CDR3 region: CASRPGKLGGFTEAFF. The CDR3 nucleotides read TGTGCCAGCCGACCCGGGAAGCTCGGGGGCTTCACTGAAGCTTTCTTT.

This clonotype was counted only a few times. This sequence joins TRBV20-1 and TRBJ2-1; D might be TRBD2 (6 bases). There are 16 residues in the CDR3. Germline-derived CDR1 and CDR2 are DFQATT and SNEGSKA (reference sequence). V was pared by 0 bases and J by 7 bases, with 19 bases between. Written as DNA, the CDR3 is TGCAGTGCTAGAGATCTCGACGGGGGACTGTTTAATGAGCAGTTCTTC. Translation gives CSARDLDGGLFNEQFF.

This clonotype was observed a few times. This chain connects TRBV20-1 to TRBJ1-5; tentatively, D is TRBD1 (5 bases). The germline gives CDR1 DFQATT, CDR2 SNEGSKA (reference sequence). Trimming cost V 6 bases and J 6 bases, with 15 bases left between them. The CDR3 is 13 amino acids. The CDR3 DNA sequence: TGCAGTGCGGAAGGGGTGTTGGGTCAGCCCCAGCATTTT. Translated: CSAEGVLGQPQHF.

Here the CDR3 DNA reads TGTGCCAGCAGCTTAGGGGGGGGCGGTACTGAAGCTTTCTTT. This encodes CASSLGGGGTEAFF. The J gene is TRBJ1-1, the V gene TRBV7-3, with a possible D match to TRBD1 (6 bases). In germline, CDR1 is SGHTA, CDR2 FQGTGA. Trimming removed 2 bases from V and 5 bases from J, with 12 bases in between. The CDR3 totals 14 residues. The variable domain in full, completed from reference TRBV7-3 and TRBJ1-1, reads GAGVSQTPSNKVTEKGKYVELRCDPISGHTALYWYRQSLGQGPEFLIYFQGTGAADDSGLPNDRFFAVRPEGSVSTLKIQRTERGDSAVYLCASSLGGGGTEAFFGQGTRLTVV.

This clonotype is a singleton in its sample. This may be a read error, as it is one base from a much larger clone. The chain joins TRBV6-5 to TRBJ2-7, with TRBD1 identical over 7 bases. Per germline, CDR1 MNHEY and CDR2 SVGAGI. The CDR3 runs 14 residues. J gave up 6 bases and V 10 bases, and 15 bases lay outside the gene matches. The DNA of the CDR3 is TGTGCCATCAGAGAGTCGACAGGGCTTGGCGAGCAGTACTTC. It specifies CAIRESTGLGEQYF.